The T cell receptor beta chain described here comes from a study of vaccination effects on CD4 cells after COVID-19. V lost 3 bases to trimming and J lost 1 base, with 3 bases between them. The CDR3 consists of 12 residues. This clone counts as large. The antigen is undetermined. Assay: immunoSEQ multiplex PCR; the TCRdb copy retains only in-frame clones and omits some. This repertoire shows 45,000 to 60,000 clones, roughly 70% found once; its top ten account for about 6.7%. Having been cultured for under twelve days, the cells underwent CD4+ T cell isolation. All participants had two doses of either the BNT162b2 or mRNA-1273 vaccine.

Sample: CD4+ T cells from PBMCs cultured without peptide, taken after COVID-19 vaccination. This sequence was found in a human donor who received a COVID-19 vaccine. The V and J genes are TRBV12-3 or TRBV12-4 and TRBJ1-1; D unresolved. The CDR3 is CASSFWNTEAFF. CDR3 DNA sequence: TGTGCCAGCAGTTTTTGGAACACTGAAGCTTTCTTT.